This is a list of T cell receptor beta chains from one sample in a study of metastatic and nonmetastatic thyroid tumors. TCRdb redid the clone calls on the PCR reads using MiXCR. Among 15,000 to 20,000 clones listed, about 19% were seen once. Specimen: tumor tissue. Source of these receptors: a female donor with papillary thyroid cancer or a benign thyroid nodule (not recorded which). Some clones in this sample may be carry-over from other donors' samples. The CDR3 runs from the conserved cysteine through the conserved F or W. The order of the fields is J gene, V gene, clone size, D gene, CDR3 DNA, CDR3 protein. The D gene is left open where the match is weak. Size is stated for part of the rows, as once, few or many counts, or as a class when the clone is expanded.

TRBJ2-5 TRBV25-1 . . TGTGCCAGCAGTGACTCCTCAGCGACCCAGTACTTC CASSDSSATQYF
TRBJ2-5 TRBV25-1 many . TGTGCCAGCAGTCGGTACCTAGAGACCCAGTACTTC CASSRYLETQYF
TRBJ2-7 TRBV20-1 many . TGCAGTGCTAGACTACGCACAAACTACGAGCAGTACTTC CSARLRTNYEQYF
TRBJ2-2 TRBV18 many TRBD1 TGTGCCAGCTCGGCCGGGACAGGGCTCGGGGAGCTGTTTTTT CASSAGTGLGELFF
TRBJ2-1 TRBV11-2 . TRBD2 TGTGCCAGCAGCTTAGAGCTAGCGGCTGAGCAGTTCTTC CASSLELAAEQFF
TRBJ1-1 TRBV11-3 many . TGTGCCAGCAGCTTAGGGGGGGGCAGATCCCTCATGAACACTGAAGCTTTCTTT CASSLGGGRSLMNTEAFF
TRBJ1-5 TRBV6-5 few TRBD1 TGTGCCAGCAGTTACGGACAGGGACAGCCCCAGCATTTT CASSYGQGQPQHF
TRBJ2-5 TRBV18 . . TGTGCCAGCTCATCCGACACAAATGGGGAGACCCAGTACTTC CASSSDTNGETQYF
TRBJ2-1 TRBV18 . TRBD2 TGTGCCAGCTCACCGGGGACTAGAAACGATGAGCAGTTCTTC CASSPGTRNDEQFF
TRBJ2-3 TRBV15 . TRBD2 TGTGCCACCAGCAGAGATACACTAGCGGGAGCCCCCACAGATACGCAGTATTTT CATSRDTLAGAPTDTQYF
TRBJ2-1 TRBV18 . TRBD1 TGTGCCAGCTCACCCGCTAGACAGGGCGAGCAGTTCTTC CASSPARQGEQFF
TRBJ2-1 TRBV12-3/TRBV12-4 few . TGTGCCAGCAGTGTGGACAGAGCTAACAATGAGCAGTTCTTC CASSVDRANNEQFF
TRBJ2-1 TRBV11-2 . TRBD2 TGTGCCAGCAGCCTCAGACTAGCGATCTACAATGAGCAGTTCTTC CASSLRLAIYNEQFF
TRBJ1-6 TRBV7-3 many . TGTGCCAGCAGCTCCTCCGGGGGGGCGGGTTCACCCCTCCACTTT CASSSSGGAGSPLHF
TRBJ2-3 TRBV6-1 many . TGTGCCAGCAGTGAAGCAACGACGCAGTATTTT CASSEATTQYF
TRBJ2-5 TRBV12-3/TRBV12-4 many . TGTGCCAGCAGCCTCGGACGGATCCAAGAGACCCAGTACTTC CASSLGRIQETQYF
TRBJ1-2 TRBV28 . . TGTGCCAGCAGTTTCCCGTCCTATGGCTACACCTTC CASSFPSYGYTF
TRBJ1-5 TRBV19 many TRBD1 TGTGCCAGTAGTATCACAGGGGGCAATCAGCCCCAGCATTTT CASSITGGNQPQHF
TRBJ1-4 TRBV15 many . TGTGCCACCAGCAGGCCGGGGAGCGAAAAACTGTTTTTT CATSRPGSEKLFF
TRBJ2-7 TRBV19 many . TGTGCCAGTAGCTTACCGGGACTGGGAATTTACGAGCAGTACTTC CASSLPGLGIYEQYF
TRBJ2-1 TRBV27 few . TGTGCCAGCACAGCGCTATCCTACAATGAGCAGTTCTTC CASTALSYNEQFF
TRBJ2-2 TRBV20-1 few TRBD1 TGCAGTGTAGACAGGGGGAACACCGGGGAGCTGTTTTTT CSVDRGNTGELFF
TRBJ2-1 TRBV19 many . TGTGCCAGTAGTATGGGTCGACATGGAGAGCAGTTCTTC CASSMGRHGEQFF
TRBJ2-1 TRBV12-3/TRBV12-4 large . TGTGCCAGCTCCCTCGGACTGCGCAATGAGCAGTTCTTC CASSLGLRNEQFF
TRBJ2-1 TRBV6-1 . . TGTGCCAGTACGCGGTACCCGGATGCGTATGAGCAGTTCTTC CASTRYPDAYEQFF
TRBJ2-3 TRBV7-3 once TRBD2 TGTGCCAGCAGCTTAACGGGGACTAGCGGGATAGGTCGCACAGATACGCAGTATTTT CASSLTGTSGIGRTDTQYF
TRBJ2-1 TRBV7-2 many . TGTGCCAGCAGCTTAGAAGGGCTAGCGAGAAATGAGCAGTTCTTC CASSLEGLARNEQFF
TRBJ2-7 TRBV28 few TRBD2 TGTGCCAGCAGTCTTAGCGGGAGATCCTACGAGCAGTACTTC CASSLSGRSYEQYF